This T cell receptor beta chain was retrieved from a study of blood T cell repertoires in COVID-19. The CDR3 loop spans 15 amino acids. Germline CDR1 MGHRA, CDR2 YSYEKL. V shed 0 bases and J shed 5 bases, with 13 bases lying between them. Generated by immunoSEQ multiplex PCR, the TCRdb table keeps only in-frame clones and is missing some. This table holds 350,000 to 550,000 clones, around nine tenths found once. J is TRBJ1-1 and V is TRBV4-1; no definite D call. The source material was PBMCs or T cells enriched from blood (not recorded which). This TCR came from a woman between 18 and 29 years old with acute COVID-19. In DNA, the CDR3 is TGCGCCAGCAGCCAAGATCATATAGCGGGGACTGAAGCTTTCTTT. This encodes CASSQDHIAGTEAFF.